A selection of T cell receptor beta chains follows, all from one sample in a study of human T cells and chemical hapten exposure. One entry per CDR3 protein results from TCRdb running MiXCR on the RACE reads. There are roughly 180,000 distinct CDR3 sequences in the sample; roughly 15% occur only once, and less than 2% lies in the top ten. This material consisted of whole blood, taken in connection with sensitization to the hapten diphenylcyclopropenone (DPC). The receptors here all came from a woman in her 30s with alopecia areata. Some clones in this sample may be carry-over from other donors' samples. CDR3s include the opening cysteine and the closing phenylalanine or tryptophan. A D gene is named only where the DNA matches it firmly. The listing skips clone size in some rows; elsewhere it reads once, few, many or a size class.

.	few	TRBV9	TRBJ2-5	TGTGCCAGCAGCGTAGCTACAGTTTGGGGGGGCGAGGAGACCCAGTACTTC	CASSVATVWGGEETQYF
.	.	TRBV2	TRBJ1-5	TGTGCCAGCAGACTGACAAATAGCAATCAGCCCCAGCATTTT	CASRLTNSNQPQHF
TRBD1	.	TRBV4-3	TRBJ2-7	TGCGCCAGCAGCCCCCGGACAGGGCGAGCCGAGCAGTACTTC	CASSPRTGRAEQYF
TRBD1	few	TRBV20-1	TRBJ2-3	TGCAGTGCTAGAGCCAGGACAGGGGCGACAGATACGCAGTATTTT	CSARARTGATDTQYF
TRBD2	few	TRBV20-1	TRBJ2-1	TGCAGTGCTAGAGATGTAGCGGGTGCCAGCTCCTACAATGAGCAGTTCTTC	CSARDVAGASSYNEQFF
.	many	TRBV7-2	TRBJ1-6	TGTGCCAGCAGCTTAGCAGACAGAACGAATTCACCCCTCCACTTT	CASSLADRTNSPLHF
.	.	TRBV30	TRBJ1-1	TGTGCCTGGAGGTTCCATCTGAACACTGAAGCTTTCTTT	CAWRFHLNTEAFF
.	few	TRBV4-2	TRBJ2-1	TGTGCCAGCAATACGAACTACGGGCTAGCTTACAATGAGCAGTTCTTC	CASNTNYGLAYNEQFF
TRBD1	.	TRBV27	TRBJ2-7	TGTGCCAGCGCGCCGGGGACAGGACTTACCTACGAGCAGTACTTC	CASAPGTGLTYEQYF
.	.	TRBV4-1	TRBJ1-1	TGCGCCAGCAGCCAAGCAGCCCTGAACACTGAAGCTTTCTTT	CASSQAALNTEAFF
.	few	TRBV27	TRBJ1-2	TGTGCCAGCAGTTACGGGGGGCTTAACTATGGCTACACCTTC	CASSYGGLNYGYTF
TRBD2	.	TRBV20-1	TRBJ2-1	TGCAGTGCGCACAAAGCGGGGAGGTACAATGAGCAGTTCTTC	CSAHKAGRYNEQFF
TRBD2	.	TRBV12-3/TRBV12-4	TRBJ2-1	TGTGCCAGCAGTTTGACGCGGGAGGGCTACAATGAGCAGTTCTTC	CASSLTREGYNEQFF
.	few	TRBV7-2	TRBJ2-1	TGTGCCAGCAGCCCGCAACTCAGGGATGAGCAGTTCTTC	CASSPQLRDEQFF
.	.	TRBV6-6	TRBJ1-1	TGTGCCAGCAGTTACCCCCTGTCTCATACCAGACGGGGGTTGGCCGGGGCCACTGAAGCTTTCTTT	CASSYPLSHTRRGLAGATEAFF